This TCR beta chain derives from a study of OX40 agonist ivuxolimab in advanced cancers. This CDR3 has 13 amino acids. Germline V gene lookup returns CDR1 SNHLY and CDR2 FYNNEI. Trimming took off 4 bases at V and 4 bases at J, with 10 bases between the two ends. Some clones are missing from TCRdb's copy, which holds only in-frame ones; the method was immunoSEQ multiplex PCR. Here the sample spans 67,000 or so clones, just over 85% being singletons. The study's findings and limits: The antigen specificity of the peripheral T cells (those that were expanded) was not determined.

Of note for this clone: The antigen remains unidentified.

The clonotype was recovered from an adult with an advanced solid tumor such as melanoma, head and neck, liver or kidney cancer. The V and J genes are TRBV2 and TRBJ1-2; D not resolved. Material: CD4+ or CD8+ T cells sorted from blood, obtained in a trial of the OX40 agonist ivuxolimab. CDR3: CASSVPPLYGYTF. For the CDR3, the DNA is TGTGCCAGCAGTGTCCCCCCCCTCTATGGCTACACCTTC.